One T cell receptor (beta chain) is described in this entry. These data are taken from a study of blood T cell repertoires in COVID-19. The authors' processing: Amplification from reference gene primers served as the basis for estimated nucleated cell counts. The method was immunoSEQ multiplex PCR; TCRdb's version includes in-frame clones alone and lacks a portion of them. From that table come the V and J calls and clone size; the DNA was used to work out D and trimming. The profile shows approximately 100,000 clones, more than 80% of them singletons. This receptor was taken from a human donor in a cohort sampled during active COVID-19. The sample consisted of peripheral blood.

The CDR3 reads CASSKTGNTGELFF. The CDR3 nucleotides read TGTGCCAGTAGCAAGACAGGGAACACCGGGGAGCTGTTTTTT. The chain is built from TRBV19 and TRBJ2-2; tentative D call: TRBD1 (6 bases). Germline V lookup: CDR1 LNHDA, CDR2 SQIVND (reference sequence). V dropped 6 bases and J dropped 1 base, with 9 bases sitting between them. This CDR3 is 14 amino acids long.